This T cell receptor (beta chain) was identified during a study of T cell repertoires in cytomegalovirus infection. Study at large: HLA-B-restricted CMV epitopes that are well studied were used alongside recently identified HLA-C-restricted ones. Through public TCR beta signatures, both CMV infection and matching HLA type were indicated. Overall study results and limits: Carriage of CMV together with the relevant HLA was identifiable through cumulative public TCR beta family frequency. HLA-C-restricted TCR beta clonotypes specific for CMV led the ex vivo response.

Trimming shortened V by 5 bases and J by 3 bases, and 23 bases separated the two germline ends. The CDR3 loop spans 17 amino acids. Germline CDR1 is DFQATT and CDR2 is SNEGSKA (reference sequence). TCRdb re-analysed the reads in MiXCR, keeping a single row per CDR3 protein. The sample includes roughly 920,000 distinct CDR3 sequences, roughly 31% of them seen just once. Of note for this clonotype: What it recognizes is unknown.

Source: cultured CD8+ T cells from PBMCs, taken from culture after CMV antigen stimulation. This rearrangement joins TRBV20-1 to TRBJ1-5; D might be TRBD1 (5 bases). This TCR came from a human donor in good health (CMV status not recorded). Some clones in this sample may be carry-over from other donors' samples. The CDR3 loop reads CSAVPGTRLYLNQPQHF. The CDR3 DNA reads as TGCAGTGCTGTGCCCGGGACCCGCCTCTATCTCAATCAGCCCCAGCATTTT.